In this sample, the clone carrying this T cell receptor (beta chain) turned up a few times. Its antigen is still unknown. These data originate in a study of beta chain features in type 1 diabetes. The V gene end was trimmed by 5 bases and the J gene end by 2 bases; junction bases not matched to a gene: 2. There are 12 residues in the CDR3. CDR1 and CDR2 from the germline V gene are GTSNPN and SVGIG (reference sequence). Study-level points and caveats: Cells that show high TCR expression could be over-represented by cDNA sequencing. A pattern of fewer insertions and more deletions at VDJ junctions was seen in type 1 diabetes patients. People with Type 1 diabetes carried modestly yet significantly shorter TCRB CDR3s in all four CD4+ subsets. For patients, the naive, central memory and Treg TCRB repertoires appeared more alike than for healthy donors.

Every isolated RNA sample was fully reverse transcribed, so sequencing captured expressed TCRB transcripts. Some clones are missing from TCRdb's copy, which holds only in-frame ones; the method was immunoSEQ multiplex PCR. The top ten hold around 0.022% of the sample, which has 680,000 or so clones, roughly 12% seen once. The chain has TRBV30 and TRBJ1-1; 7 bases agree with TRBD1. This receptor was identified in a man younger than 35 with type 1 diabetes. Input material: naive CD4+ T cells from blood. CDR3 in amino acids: CAWGQDNTEAFF. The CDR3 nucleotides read TGTGCCTGGGGACAGGACAACACTGAAGCTTTCTTT.